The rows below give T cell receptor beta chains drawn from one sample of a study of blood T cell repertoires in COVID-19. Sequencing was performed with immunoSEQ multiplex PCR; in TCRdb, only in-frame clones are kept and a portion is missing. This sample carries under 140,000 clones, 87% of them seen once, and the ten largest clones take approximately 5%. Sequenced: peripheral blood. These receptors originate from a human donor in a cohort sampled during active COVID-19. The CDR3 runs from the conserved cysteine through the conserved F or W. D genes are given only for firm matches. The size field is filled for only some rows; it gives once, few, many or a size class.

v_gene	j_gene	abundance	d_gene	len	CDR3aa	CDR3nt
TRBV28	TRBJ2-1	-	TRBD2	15	CASKPGGSSYNEQFF	TGTGCCTCCAAACCGGGGGGGAGCTCCTACAATGAGCAGTTCTTC
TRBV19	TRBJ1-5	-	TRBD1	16	CASSWLQGILNQPQHF	TGTGCCAGTAGTTGGCTACAGGGGATCCTCAATCAGCCCCAGCATTTT
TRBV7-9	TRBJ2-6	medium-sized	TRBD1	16	CASSPRGLSGANVLTF	TGTGCCAGCAGCCCGAGGGGGCTTTCTGGGGCCAACGTCCTGACTTTC
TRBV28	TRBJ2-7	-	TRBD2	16	CASSSSSGSVGYEQYF	TGTGCCAGCAGTTCTTCTAGCGGGAGTGTCGGGTACGAGCAGTACTTC
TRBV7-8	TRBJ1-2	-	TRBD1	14	CASSPRDRYYGYTF	TGTGCCAGCAGCCCTCGGGACAGATATTATGGCTACACCTTC
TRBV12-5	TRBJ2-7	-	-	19	CASGLLYPGKSSLVYEQYF	TGTGCTAGTGGTTTGTTATACCCAGGGAAATCTAGTCTTGTTTACGAGCAGTACTTC
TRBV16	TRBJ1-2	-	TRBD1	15	CASSQRRDSMYGYTF	TGTGCCAGCAGCCAACGTAGGGACAGTATGTATGGCTACACCTTC
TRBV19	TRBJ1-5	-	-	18	CASSREKQETYSNQPQHF	TGTGCCAGTAGTAGAGAAAAACAGGAAACTTATAGCAATCAGCCCCAGCATTTT
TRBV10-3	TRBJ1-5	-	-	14	CAISEDGQIQPQHF	TGTGCCATCAGTGAAGATGGACAGATTCAGCCCCAGCATTTT
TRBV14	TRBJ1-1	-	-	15	CASSPLSHGNTEAFF	TGTGCCAGCAGCCCCCTTAGCCATGGGAACACTGAAGCTTTCTTT
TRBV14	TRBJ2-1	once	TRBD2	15	CASGGLAGLWNEQFF	TGTGCCAGCGGGGGACTAGCGGGGCTTTGGAATGAGCAGTTCTTC
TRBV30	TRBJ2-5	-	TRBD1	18	CAWSPARENRGLRETQYF	TGTGCCTGGAGCCCAGCGCGCGAAAACAGGGGGCTTCGGGAGACCCAGTACTTC
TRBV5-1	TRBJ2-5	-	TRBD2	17	CASSLGGTSGFRETQYF	TGCGCCAGCAGCTTGGGGGGGACTAGCGGGTTTAGAGAGACCCAGTACTTC
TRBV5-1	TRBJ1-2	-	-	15	CASSIQGDTNYGYTF	TGCGCCAGCTCCATACAGGGCGACACTAACTATGGCTACACCTTC
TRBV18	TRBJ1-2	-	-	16	CASSPIGAALEYGYTF	TGTGCCAGCTCACCAATAGGGGCCGCTCTGGAGTATGGCTACACCTTC
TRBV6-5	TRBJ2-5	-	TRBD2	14	CASSYGTREETQYF	TGTGCCAGCAGTTACGGGACTAGAGAAGAGACCCAGTACTTC
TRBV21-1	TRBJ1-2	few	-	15	CASSKGRDSNYGYTF	TGTGCCAGCAGCAAGGGCAGGGACTCCAACTATGGCTACACCTTC
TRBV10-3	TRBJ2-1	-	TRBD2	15	CAISPGTSGRYEQFF	TGTGCCATCAGTCCCGGGACTAGCGGGAGGTATGAGCAGTTCTTC
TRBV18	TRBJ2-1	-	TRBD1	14	CASSERQGINEQFF	TGTGCCAGCTCAGAGAGACAGGGAATCAATGAGCAGTTCTTC
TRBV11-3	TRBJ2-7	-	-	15	CASSLNRQGGYEQYF	TGTGCCAGCAGCTTAAATCGGCAGGGAGGCTACGAGCAGTACTTC
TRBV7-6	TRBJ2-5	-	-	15	CASSSSPDLAETQYF	TGTGCCAGCAGCTCAAGTCCGGACCTAGCAGAGACCCAGTACTTC
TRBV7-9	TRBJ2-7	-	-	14	CASSQQGITYEQYF	TGTGCCAGCAGCCAGCAGGGAATTACCTACGAGCAGTACTTC
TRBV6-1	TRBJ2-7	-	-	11	CASSEPYEQYF	TGTGCCAGCAGTGAACCTTACGAGCAGTACTTC
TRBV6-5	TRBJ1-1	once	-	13	CATAVSAFPEAFF	TGTGCCACAGCGGTATCGGCCTTCCCTGAAGCTTTCTTT